This T cell receptor beta chain was recovered during a study of T cell repertoires in cytomegalovirus infection. Looking at the study overall: An indication of both CMV infection and matching HLA type came from public TCR beta signatures.

TCRdb analysed the reads with MiXCR anew, one entry per CDR3 protein. In the table there are under 350,000 distinct CDR3 sequences, around 9.5% of which are singletons. Broader study findings: Using cumulative public TCR beta family frequency, the authors identified those who carried CMV together with the relevant HLA. The ex vivo response was dominated by HLA-C-restricted CMV-specific TCR beta clonotypes.

CDR1 is SGHTA and CDR2 is FQGNSA in the germline V gene. The CDR3 extends over 13 amino acids. With 4 bases removed from V and 2 bases from J, the gap between germline ends came to 9 bases. This clonotype has a count of ten or more. The antigen is undetermined. Sequenced input: PBMCs. The TCR was taken from a human donor in good health (CMV status not recorded). Some clones in this sample may be carry-over from other donors' samples. The chain links TRBV7-2 to TRBJ2-7; D unclear. CDR3 nucleotide sequence: TGTGCCAGCAGCTCCCTCGGAGCCTACGAGCAGTACTTC. It translates to CASSSLGAYEQYF.